The sequence of this T cell receptor beta chain was determined in a study of blood T cell repertoires in COVID-19. There are 13 residues in the CDR3. Trimming left V 1 base short and J 3 bases short, with 7 bases between. The germline gives CDR1 SGHAT, CDR2 FQNNGV. Produced via immunoSEQ multiplex PCR; TCRdb's table is partial and in-frame only. Of roughly 230,000 clones in the sample, approximately 80% are singletons; the top ten hold less than 8%. The clonotype comes from a woman aged 50 to 65 with acute or convalescent COVID-19. V is TRBV11-2 and J is TRBJ2-7; D possibly corresponds to TRBD2 (5 bases). The specimen was peripheral blood. The CDR3 here is CASSLGGSYEQYF. Here the CDR3 DNA reads TGTGCCAGCAGCTTAGGTGGGAGCTACGAGCAGTACTTC.